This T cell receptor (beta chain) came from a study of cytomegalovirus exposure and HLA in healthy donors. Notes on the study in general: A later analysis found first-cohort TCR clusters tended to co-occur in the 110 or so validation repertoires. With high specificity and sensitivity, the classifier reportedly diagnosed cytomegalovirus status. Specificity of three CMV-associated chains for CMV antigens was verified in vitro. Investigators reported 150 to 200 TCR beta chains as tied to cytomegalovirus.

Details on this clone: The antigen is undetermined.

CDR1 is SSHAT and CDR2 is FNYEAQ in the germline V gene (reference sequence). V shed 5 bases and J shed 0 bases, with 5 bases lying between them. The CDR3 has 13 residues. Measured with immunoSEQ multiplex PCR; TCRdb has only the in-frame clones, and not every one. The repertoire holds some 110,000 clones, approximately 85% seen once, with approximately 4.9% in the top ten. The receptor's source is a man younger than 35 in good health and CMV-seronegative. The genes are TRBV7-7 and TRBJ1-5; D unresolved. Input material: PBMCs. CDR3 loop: CASSAISNQPQHF. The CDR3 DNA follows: TGTGCCAGCAGCGCTATTAGCAATCAGCCCCAGCATTTT. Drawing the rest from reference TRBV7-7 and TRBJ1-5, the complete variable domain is GAGVSQSPRYKVTKRGQDVTLRCDPISSHATLYWYQQALGQGPEFLTYFNYEAQPDKSGLPSDRFSAERPEGSISTLTIQRTEQRDSAMYRCASSAISNQPQHFGDGTRLSIL.